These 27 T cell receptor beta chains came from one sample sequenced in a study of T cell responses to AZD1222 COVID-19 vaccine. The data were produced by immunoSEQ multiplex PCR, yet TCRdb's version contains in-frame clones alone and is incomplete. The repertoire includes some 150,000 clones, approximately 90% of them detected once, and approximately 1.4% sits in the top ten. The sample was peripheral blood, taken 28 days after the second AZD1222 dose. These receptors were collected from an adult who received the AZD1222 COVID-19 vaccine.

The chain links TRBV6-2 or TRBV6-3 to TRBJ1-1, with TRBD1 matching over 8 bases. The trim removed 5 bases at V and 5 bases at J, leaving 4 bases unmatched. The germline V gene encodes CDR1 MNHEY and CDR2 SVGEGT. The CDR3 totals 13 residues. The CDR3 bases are TGTGCCAGCAGTGGACAGGGATGGACTGAAGCTTTCTTT. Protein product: CASSGQGWTEAFF.

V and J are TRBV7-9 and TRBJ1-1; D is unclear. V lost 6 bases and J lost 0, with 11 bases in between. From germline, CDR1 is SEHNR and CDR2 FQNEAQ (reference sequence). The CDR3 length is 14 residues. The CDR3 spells CASRDGSLNTEAFF. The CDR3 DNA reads TGTGCCAGCAGAGACGGGTCCCTGAACACTGAAGCTTTCTTT.

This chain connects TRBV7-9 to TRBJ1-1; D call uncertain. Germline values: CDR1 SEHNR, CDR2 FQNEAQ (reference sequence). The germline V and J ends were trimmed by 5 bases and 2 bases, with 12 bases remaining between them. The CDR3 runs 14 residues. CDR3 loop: CASSPISPNTEAFF. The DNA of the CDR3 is TGTGCCAGCAGCCCCATAAGCCCCAACACTGAAGCTTTCTTT.

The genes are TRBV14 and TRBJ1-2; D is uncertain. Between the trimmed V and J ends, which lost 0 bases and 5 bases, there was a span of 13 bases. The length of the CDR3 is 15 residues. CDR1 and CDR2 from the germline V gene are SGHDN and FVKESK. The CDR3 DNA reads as TGTGCCAGCAGCCAAGACAGCCTGGCTTTTTATGGCTACACCTTC. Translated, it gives CASSQDSLAFYGYTF. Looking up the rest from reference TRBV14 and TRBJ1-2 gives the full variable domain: EAGVTQFPSHSVIEKGQTVTLRCDPISGHDNLYWYRRVMGKEIKFLLHFVKESKQDESGMPNNRFLAERTGGTYSTLKVQPAELEDSGVYFCASSQDSLAFYGYTFGSGTRLTVV.

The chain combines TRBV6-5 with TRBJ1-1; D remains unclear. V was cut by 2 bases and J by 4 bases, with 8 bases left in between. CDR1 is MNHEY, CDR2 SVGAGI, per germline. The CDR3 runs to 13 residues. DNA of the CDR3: TGTGCCAGCAGTTACAAGTGGGGCACTGAAGCTTTCTTT. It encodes CASSYKWGTEAFF.

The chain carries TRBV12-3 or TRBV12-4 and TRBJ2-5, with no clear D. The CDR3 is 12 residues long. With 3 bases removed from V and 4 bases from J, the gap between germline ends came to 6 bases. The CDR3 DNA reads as TGTGCCAGCAGTTTGATGAGAGAGACCCAGTACTTC. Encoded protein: CASSLMRETQYF.

CDR3 bases: TGTGCCAGCAGCTTCACAGGGTTCCGCGAGCAGTACTTC. It encodes CASSFTGFREQYF. V is TRBV7-9 and J is TRBJ2-7, with D possibly matching TRBD1 (6 bases). The V end lost 3 bases, the J end lost 6 bases, and 12 bases lay between the germline ends. The CDR3 sequence is 13 residues long. CDR1 and CDR2 (germline): SEHNR, FQNEAQ (reference sequence).

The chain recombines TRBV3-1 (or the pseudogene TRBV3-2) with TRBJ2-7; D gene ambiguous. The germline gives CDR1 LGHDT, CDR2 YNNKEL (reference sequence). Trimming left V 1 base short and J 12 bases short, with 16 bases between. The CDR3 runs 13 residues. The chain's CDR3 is CASSQAFQSAAYF. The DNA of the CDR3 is TGTGCCAGCAGCCAAGCATTTCAATCGGCTGCGTACTTC.

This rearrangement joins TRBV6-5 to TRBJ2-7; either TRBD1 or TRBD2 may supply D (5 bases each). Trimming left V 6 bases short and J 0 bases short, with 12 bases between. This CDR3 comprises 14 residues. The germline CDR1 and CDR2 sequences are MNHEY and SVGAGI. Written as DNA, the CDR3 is TGTGCCAGCAGCCTACGGGACGGCTCCTACGAGCAGTACTTC. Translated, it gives CASSLRDGSYEQYF.

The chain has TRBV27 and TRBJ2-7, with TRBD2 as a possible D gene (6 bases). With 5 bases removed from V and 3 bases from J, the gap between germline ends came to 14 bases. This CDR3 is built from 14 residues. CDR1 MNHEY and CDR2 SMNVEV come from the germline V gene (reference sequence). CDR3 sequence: CASSPGSTNYEQYF. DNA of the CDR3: TGTGCCAGCAGTCCCGGGAGTACCAACTACGAGCAGTACTTC.

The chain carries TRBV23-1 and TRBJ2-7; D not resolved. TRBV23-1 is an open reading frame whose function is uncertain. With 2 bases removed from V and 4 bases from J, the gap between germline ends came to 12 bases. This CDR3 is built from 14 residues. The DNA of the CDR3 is TGCGCCAGCAGTCAAGGTTACAGATTTTACGAGCAGTACTTC. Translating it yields CASSQGYRFYEQYF.

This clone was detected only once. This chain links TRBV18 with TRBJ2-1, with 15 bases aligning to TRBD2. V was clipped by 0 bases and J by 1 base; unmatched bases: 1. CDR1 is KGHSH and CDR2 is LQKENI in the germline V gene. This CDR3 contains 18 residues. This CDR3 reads CASSPPGLAGGSYNEQFF. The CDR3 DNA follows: TGTGCCAGCTCACCACCGGGACTAGCGGGGGGTTCCTACAATGAGCAGTTCTTC.

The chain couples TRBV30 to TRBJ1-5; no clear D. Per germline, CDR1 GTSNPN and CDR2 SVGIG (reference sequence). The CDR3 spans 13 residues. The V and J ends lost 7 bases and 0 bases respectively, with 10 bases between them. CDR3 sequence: CAYAHDSNQPQHF. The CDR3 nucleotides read TGTGCCTACGCACACGATAGCAATCAGCCCCAGCATTTT. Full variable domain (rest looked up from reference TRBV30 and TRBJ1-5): SQTIHQWPATLVQPVGSPLSLECTVEGTSNPNLYWYRQAAGRGLQLLFYSVGIGQISSEVPQNLSASRPQDRQFILSSKKLLLSDSGFYLCAYAHDSNQPQHFGDGTRLSIL.

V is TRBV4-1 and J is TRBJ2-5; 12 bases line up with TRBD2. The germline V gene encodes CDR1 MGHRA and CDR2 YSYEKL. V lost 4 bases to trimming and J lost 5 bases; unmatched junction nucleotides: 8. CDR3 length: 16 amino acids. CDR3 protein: CASSLTSGGAGETQYF. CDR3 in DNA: TGCGCCAGCAGCCTGACTAGCGGGGGCGCTGGGGAGACCCAGTACTTC.

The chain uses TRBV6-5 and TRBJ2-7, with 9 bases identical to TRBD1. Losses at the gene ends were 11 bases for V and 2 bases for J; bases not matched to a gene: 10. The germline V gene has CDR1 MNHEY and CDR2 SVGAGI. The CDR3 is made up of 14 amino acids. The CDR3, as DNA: TGTGCCGCCTCCGGTGGACAGGGGACCTACGAGCAGTACTTC. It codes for CAASGGQGTYEQYF.

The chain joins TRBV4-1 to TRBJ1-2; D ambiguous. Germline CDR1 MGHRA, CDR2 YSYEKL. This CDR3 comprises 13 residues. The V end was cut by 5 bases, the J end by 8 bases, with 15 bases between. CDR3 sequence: CASSGGGGTGYTF. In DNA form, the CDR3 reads TGCGCCAGCAGCGGCGGCGGCGGCACGGGCTACACCTTC.

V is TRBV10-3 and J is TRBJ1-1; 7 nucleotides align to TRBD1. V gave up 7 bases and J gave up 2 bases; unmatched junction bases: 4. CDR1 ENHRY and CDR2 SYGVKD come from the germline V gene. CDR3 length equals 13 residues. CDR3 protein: CAIKGQLNTEAFF. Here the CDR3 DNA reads TGTGCCATCAAGGGACAGCTCAACACTGAAGCTTTCTTT.

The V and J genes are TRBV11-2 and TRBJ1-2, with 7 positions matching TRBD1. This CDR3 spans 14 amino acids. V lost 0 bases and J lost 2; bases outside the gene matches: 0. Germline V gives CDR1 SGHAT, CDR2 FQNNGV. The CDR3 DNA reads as TGTGCCAGCAGCTTAGAGACAGGGAACTATGGCTACACCTTC. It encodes CASSLETGNYGYTF.

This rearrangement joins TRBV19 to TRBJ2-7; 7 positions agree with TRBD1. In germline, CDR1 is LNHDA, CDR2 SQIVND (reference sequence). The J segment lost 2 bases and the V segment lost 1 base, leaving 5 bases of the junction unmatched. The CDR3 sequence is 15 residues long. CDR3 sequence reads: CASSIGTGAAYEQYF. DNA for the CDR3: TGTGCCAGTAGTATAGGAACAGGGGCCGCCTACGAGCAGTACTTC. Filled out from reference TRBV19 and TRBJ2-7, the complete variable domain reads DGGITQSPKYLFRKEGQNVTLSCEQNLNHDAMYWYRQDPGQGLRLIYYSQIVNDFQKGDIAEGYSVSREKKESFPLTVTSAQKNPTAFYLCASSIGTGAAYEQYFGPGTRLTVT.

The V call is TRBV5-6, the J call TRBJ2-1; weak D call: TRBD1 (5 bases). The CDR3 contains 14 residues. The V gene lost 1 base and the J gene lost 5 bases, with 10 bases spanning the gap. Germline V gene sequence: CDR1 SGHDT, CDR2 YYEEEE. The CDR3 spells CASSLTGADNEQFF. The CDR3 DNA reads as TGTGCCAGCAGCTTGACTGGGGCCGACAATGAGCAGTTCTTC.

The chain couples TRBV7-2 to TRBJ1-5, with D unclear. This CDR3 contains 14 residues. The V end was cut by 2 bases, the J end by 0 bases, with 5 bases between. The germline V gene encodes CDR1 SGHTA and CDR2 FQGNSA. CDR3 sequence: CASSLLPSNQPQHF. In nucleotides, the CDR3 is TGTGCCAGCAGCTTATTACCTAGCAATCAGCCCCAGCATTTT.

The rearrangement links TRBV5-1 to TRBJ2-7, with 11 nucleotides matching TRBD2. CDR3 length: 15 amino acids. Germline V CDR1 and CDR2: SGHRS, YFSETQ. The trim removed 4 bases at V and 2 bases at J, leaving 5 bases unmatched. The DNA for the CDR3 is TGCGCCAGCAGCAAGGGACTAGCGGAAACCTACGAGCAGTACTTC. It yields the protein CASSKGLAETYEQYF.

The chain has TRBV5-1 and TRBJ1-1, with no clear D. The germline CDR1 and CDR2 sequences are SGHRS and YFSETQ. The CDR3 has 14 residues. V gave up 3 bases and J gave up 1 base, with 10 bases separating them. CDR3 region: CASSSGPGNTEAFF. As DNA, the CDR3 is TGCGCCAGCAGCTCAGGACCGGGGAACACTGAAGCTTTCTTT.

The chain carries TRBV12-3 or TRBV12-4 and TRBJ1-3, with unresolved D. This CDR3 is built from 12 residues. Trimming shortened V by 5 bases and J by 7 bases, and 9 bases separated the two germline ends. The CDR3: CASSTRPNTIYF. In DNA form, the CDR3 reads TGTGCCAGCAGTACACGTCCGAACACCATATATTTT.

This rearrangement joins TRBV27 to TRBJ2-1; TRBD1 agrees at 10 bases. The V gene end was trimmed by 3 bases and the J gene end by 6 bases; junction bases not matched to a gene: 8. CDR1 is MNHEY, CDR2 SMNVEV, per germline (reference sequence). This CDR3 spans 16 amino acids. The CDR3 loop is CASSFPGTGVGNEQFF. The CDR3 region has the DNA TGTGCCAGCAGTTTTCCTGGGACAGGGGTGGGCAATGAGCAGTTCTTC.

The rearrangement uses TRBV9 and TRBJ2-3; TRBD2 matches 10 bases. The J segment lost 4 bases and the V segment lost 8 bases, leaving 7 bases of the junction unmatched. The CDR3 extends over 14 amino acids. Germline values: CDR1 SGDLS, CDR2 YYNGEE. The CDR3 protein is CASTLAGEPDTQYF. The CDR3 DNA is TGTGCCAGTACCCTAGCGGGAGAGCCAGATACGCAGTATTTT.

In nucleotides, the CDR3 is TGTGCCAGCAGCTCAGAAGGACGGCTAGCGTTTCAAGAGACCCAGTACTTC. Its protein is CASSSEGRLAFQETQYF. The chain joins TRBV7-2 to TRBJ2-5; D perhaps matches TRBD2 (6 bases). This CDR3 has 17 residues. CDR1 and CDR2 from the germline V gene are SGHTA and FQGNSA. The V end was cut by 4 bases, the J end by 2 bases, with 20 bases between.